This T cell receptor beta chain was retrieved from a study of identical twins. Template switching added a universal primer site, and cDNA bore unique molecular identifiers. In TCRdb, the 5' RACE reads were re-called with MiXCR into one record per CDR3 protein. Among some 1,700,000 distinct CDR3 sequences listed, around a third were seen once. Germline lookup yields CDR1 DFQATT and CDR2 SNEGSKA (reference sequence). This CDR3 contains 13 residues. V lost 3 bases, J lost 5 bases, and 11 bases lay in between. Findings and caveats of the study: Recombination models fit unrelated individuals' TCR alpha sharing but underestimated twins'. The study drew conclusions from cross-sectional statistical analysis, not from following the same donors.

As to this clonotype: Its antigen is unknown.

Input material: cord blood. This TCR came from a newborn girl in good health. V usage is TRBV20-1 and J usage is TRBJ1-5; no firm D call. In nucleotides, the CDR3 is TGCAGTGCTAGCCCCAGGCCCTATCAGCCCCAGCATTTT. Amino acid sequence: CSASPRPYQPQHF.